The 3 T cell receptor beta chains below were found in one sample sequenced in a study of immune characterization of retroperitoneal liposarcoma. TCRdb passed the PCR reads through MiXCR, listing each CDR3 protein once. The sample lists several thousand distinct CDR3 sequences; roughly 41% were seen once. Sample: tumor tissue. These receptors were obtained from a male donor with retroperitoneal liposarcoma.

V usage is TRBV7-6 and J usage is TRBJ2-1, with a weak D call TRBD1 (6 bases). CDR3 length: 15 residues. Germline V lookup: CDR1 SGHVS, CDR2 FNYEAQ. The V gene lost 1 base and the J gene lost 10 bases, with 17 bases spanning the gap. The CDR3 is CASSLGRGFSYEQFF. The CDR3 DNA sequence: TGTGCCAGCAGCTTAGGCAGGGGATTCTCCTACGAGCAGTTCTTC. The whole variable domain, filled in from reference TRBV7-6 and TRBJ2-1, reads GAGVSQSPRYKVTKRGQDVALRCDPISGHVSLYWYRQALGQGPEFLTYFNYEAQQDKSGLPNDRFSAERPEGSISTLTIQRTEQRDSAMYRCASSLGRGFSYEQFFGPGTRLTVL.

This clonotype is medium-sized in the sample. The CDR3: CASNPGGSTQYF. The DNA of the CDR3 is TGTGCCAGCAACCCAGGGGGCAGTACGCAGTATTTT. The chain joins TRBV6-1 to TRBJ2-3; TRBD1 aligns across 8 bases. CDR3 length: 12 amino acids. Trimming removed 7 bases from V and 8 bases from J; junction bases left unmatched: 5. In germline, CDR1 is MNHNS, CDR2 SASEGT.

The chain links TRBV6-1 to TRBJ2-5; the D call may be TRBD1 or TRBD2 (5 bases each). The V end lost 2 bases, the J end lost 11 bases, and 15 bases lay between the germline ends. The CDR3 covers 13 residues. Germline loops: CDR1 MNHNS, CDR2 SASEGT. DNA for the CDR3: TGTGCCAGCAGTGAACTCCCGGGACCAAAGCAGTACTTC. This gives the protein CASSELPGPKQYF.